A selection of T cell receptor beta chains follows, all from one sample in a study of Tregs in tolerant kidney transplant recipients. Assay: immunoSEQ multiplex PCR; the TCRdb copy retains only in-frame clones and omits some. The table shows some 70,000 clones, with roughly 84% occurring only once. Input material: CD4+ T cells from blood. The receptors come from a human donor in good health. Both conserved end residues are part of each CDR3. A D gene is named only where the DNA matches it firmly. Clone size, where shown, is once, few, many, or a class for clones that have expanded.

CDR3 length | J gene | V gene | D gene | clone size | CDR3 protein | CDR3 DNA
14 | TRBJ2-2 | TRBV18 | TRBD1 | NA | CASSRDRVAGELFF | TGTGCCAGCTCACGAGACAGGGTGGCCGGGGAGCTGTTTTTT
16 | TRBJ2-1 | TRBV4-3 | NA | once | CASSQQPLGSYNEQFF | TGCGCCAGCAGCCAACAGCCCTTAGGTTCCTACAATGAGCAGTTCTTC
17 | TRBJ2-1 | TRBV19 | NA | NA | CASNGGPRAGPYNEQFF | TGTGCCAGTAACGGGGGGCCGAGAGCGGGACCTTACAATGAGCAGTTCTTC
11 | TRBJ2-1 | TRBV6-5 | NA | NA | CASSKYNEQFF | TGTGCCAGCAGTAAGTACAATGAGCAGTTCTTC
15 | TRBJ1-5 | TRBV4-1 | NA | few | CASSQDGSSGQPQHF | TGCGCCAGCAGCCAAGATGGCTCGTCGGGTCAGCCCCAGCATTTT
11 | TRBJ2-7 | TRBV5-6 | NA | once | CASTRDYEQYF | TGTGCCAGCACGAGGGACTACGAGCAGTACTTC
13 | TRBJ2-1 | TRBV5-4 | NA | NA | CASSLSLAIEQFF | TGTGCCAGCAGCTTGAGTTTGGCGATTGAGCAGTTCTTC
17 | TRBJ2-1 | TRBV11-3 | TRBD2 | NA | CASSLSHRLAGGDEQFF | TGTGCCAGCAGCTTAAGTCATCGACTAGCGGGAGGGGATGAGCAGTTCTTC
13 | TRBJ2-2 | TRBV7-3 | NA | NA | CASSLDRSGELFF | TGTGCCAGCAGCCTCGACAGGTCCGGGGAGCTGTTTTTT
13 | TRBJ1-2 | TRBV6-1 | TRBD1 | NA | CASSGQGANGYTF | TGTGCCAGCAGCGGACAGGGGGCCAATGGCTACACCTTC